This T cell receptor (beta chain) was captured in a study of long-term antiretroviral therapy in people with HIV. Study results and caveats: No data were available on ART adherence, viral resistance or therapy changes. Clones with expansion before ART led the repertoire at all time points. Repertoires with HIV possessed tighter CDR3 length spans than those of controls.

PBMC samples from each donor numbered at least one pre-ART and at least two post-ART. With survey level as its setting, the immunoSEQ assay was v3.0. Sequencing used immunoSEQ multiplex PCR; TCRdb keeps in-frame clones, though not all of them. This sample yields around 25,000 clones, of which approximately 80% are seen a single time; roughly 5.8% belongs to the top ten. This clone was seen just once. What it binds is unknown. Germline CDR1 SGHAT, CDR2 FQNNGV. The CDR3 length is 12 residues. Trimming took 1 base from V and 8 from J, leaving 7 bases between them. This chain joins TRBV11-2 and TRBJ2-3, with a tentative D call TRBD2 (6 bases). Sequenced material: unsorted PBMCs, taken 1.1 years before starting antiretroviral therapy. This receptor was obtained from a woman between 25 and 40 years old with HIV. The CDR3: CASSLGEATQYF. The DNA for the CDR3 is TGTGCCAGCAGCTTAGGGGAGGCTACGCAGTATTTT.